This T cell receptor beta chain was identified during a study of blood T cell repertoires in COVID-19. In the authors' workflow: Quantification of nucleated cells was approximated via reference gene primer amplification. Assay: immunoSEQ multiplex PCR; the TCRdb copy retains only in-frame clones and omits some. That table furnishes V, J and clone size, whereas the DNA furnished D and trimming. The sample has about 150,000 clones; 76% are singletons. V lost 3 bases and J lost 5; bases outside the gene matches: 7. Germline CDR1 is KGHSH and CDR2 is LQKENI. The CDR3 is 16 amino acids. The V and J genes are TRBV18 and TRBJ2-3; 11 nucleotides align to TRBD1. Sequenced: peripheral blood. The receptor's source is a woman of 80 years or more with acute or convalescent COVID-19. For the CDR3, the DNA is TGTGCCAGCTCACCGTGGACAGGGGGCGGGCGAGATACGCAGTATTTT. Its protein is CASSPWTGGGRDTQYF.